These 22 T cell receptor beta chains were sequenced from one sample in a study of OX40 agonist ivuxolimab in advanced cancers. TCRdb's table, derived via immunoSEQ multiplex PCR, lists solely in-frame clones and lacks some. The sample has 27,000 or so clones, about 83% seen once. The input for sequencing was CD4+ or CD8+ T cells sorted from blood, taken in a trial of the OX40 agonist ivuxolimab. Every receptor here comes from an adult with an advanced solid tumor such as melanoma, head and neck, liver or kidney cancer.

The chain uses TRBV11-2 and TRBJ1-2; D may be TRBD1 (6 bases). The V and J ends lost 0 bases and 8 bases respectively, with 16 bases between them. There are 15 residues in the CDR3. The germline gives CDR1 SGHAT, CDR2 FQNNGV. CDR3 DNA sequence: TGTGCCAGCAGCTTAGAGGGTACAGGGTTTGACGGCTACACCTTC. The encoded protein is CASSLEGTGFDGYTF. Complete variable domain (other parts from reference TRBV11-2 and TRBJ1-2): EAGVAQSPRYKIIEKRQSVAFWCNPISGHATLYWYQQILGQGPKLLIQFQNNGVVDDSQLPKDRFSAERLKGVDSTLKIQPAKLEDSAVYLCASSLEGTGFDGYTFGSGTRLTVV.

The chain links TRBV12-5 to TRBJ2-5; D ambiguous. Germline CDR1 is LGHNT and CDR2 is FRNRAP. The length of the CDR3 is 16 residues. V lost 0 bases, J lost 1 base, and 12 bases lay in between. The CDR3 nucleotides are TGTGCTAGTGGTTTGGTACGAGGCAAAGCCCAAGAGACCCAGTACTTC. Protein product: CASGLVRGKAQETQYF.

The gene calls are TRBV19 and TRBJ2-1; TRBD2 aligns across 10 bases. The CDR3 is 16 amino acids. With 1 base clipped from V and 6 bases from J, the junction kept 6 bases outside the gene matches. Per germline, CDR1 LNHDA and CDR2 SQIVND (reference sequence). The CDR3 spells CASSIGIAGGGNEQFF. The CDR3 coding sequence is TGTGCCAGTAGTATAGGGATAGCGGGGGGTGGCAATGAGCAGTTCTTC.

The gene calls are TRBV5-4 and TRBJ2-3, with a weak D call TRBD2 (6 bases). The CDR3 is made up of 16 amino acids. Germline V gene lookup returns CDR1 SGHNT and CDR2 YYREEE (reference sequence). The ends were cut back, 3 bases at V and 1 base at J, with 15 bases in the middle. The CDR3 sequence is CASSSQTSLGTDTQYF. In DNA, the CDR3 is TGTGCCAGCAGCTCCCAAACTAGCTTGGGCACAGATACGCAGTATTTT.

This clone was seen more than once but under ten times. V is TRBV7-9 and J is TRBJ1-4; a possible D gene is TRBD1 (6 bases). V was cut by 4 bases and J by 5 bases, with 20 bases left in between. CDR1 is SEHNR and CDR2 is FQNEAQ in the germline V gene (reference sequence). The CDR3 runs to 17 residues. CDR3 bases: TGTGCCAGCAGCTCCCCTCGGGAACGGGGGGCAAATGAAAAACTGTTTTTT. It is translated as CASSSPRERGANEKLFF.

The chain couples TRBV2 to TRBJ1-2; D is possibly TRBD1 (5 bases). V shed 8 bases and J shed 6 bases, with 7 bases lying between them. Germline V gene lookup returns CDR1 SNHLY and CDR2 FYNNEI. The CDR3 extends over 10 amino acids. CDR3 protein: CASARDGYTF. CDR3 nucleotides: TGTGCCAGCGCCAGGGATGGCTACACCTTC.

This clone appeared a few times. The rearrangement joins TRBV19 to TRBJ1-1; D gene uncertain. The germline CDR1 and CDR2 sequences are LNHDA and SQIVND (reference sequence). The CDR3 covers 15 residues. Trimming removed 6 bases from V and 3 bases from J, with 17 bases in between. CDR3 amino acids: CASREVWHLDTEAFF. The DNA for the CDR3 is TGTGCCAGTAGAGAGGTGTGGCACTTGGACACTGAAGCTTTCTTT.

This rearrangement joins TRBV7-7 to TRBJ2-1, with 9 bases fitting TRBD1. The CDR3 is 15 amino acids. With 5 bases clipped from V and 8 bases from J, the junction kept 10 bases outside the gene matches. Germline V CDR1 and CDR2: SSHAT, FNYEAQ (reference sequence). CDR3 nucleotides: TGTGCCAGCAGCCCGGGACAGGGATTTTTGGATGAGCAGTTCTTC. It specifies CASSPGQGFLDEQFF.

The chain combines TRBV5-1 with TRBJ1-2, with D tentatively TRBD1 (5 bases). Germline loops: CDR1 SGHRS, CDR2 YFSETQ. Trimming removed 4 bases at V and 1 base at J, with 17 bases between. The CDR3 runs 16 residues. This CDR3 is CASSPEGGAINYGYTF. CDR3 bases: TGCGCCAGCAGCCCTGAAGGTGGGGCCATTAACTATGGCTACACCTTC.

The rearrangement links TRBV5-4 to TRBJ1-6; D ambiguous. Germline V gene sequence: CDR1 SGHNT, CDR2 YYREEE (reference sequence). CDR3 length: 12 amino acids. V lost 4 bases and J 6 bases, leaving 5 bases between the germline ends. The chain's CDR3 is CASSPFNSPLHF. DNA of the CDR3: TGTGCCAGCAGCCCTTTTAATTCACCCCTCCACTTT.

The gene calls are TRBV5-1 and TRBJ2-5; 9 bases map to TRBD1. The V gene end was trimmed by 4 bases and the J gene end by 2 bases; junction bases not matched to a gene: 6. Germline V gives CDR1 SGHRS, CDR2 YFSETQ. The CDR3 spans 15 residues. The CDR3 loop reads CASSLTGGIQETQYF. CDR3 in DNA: TGCGCCAGCAGCCTGACAGGGGGGATACAAGAGACCCAGTACTTC.

The chain recombines TRBV27 with TRBJ2-2, with D perhaps matching TRBD1 (6 bases). Trimming took 4 bases from V and 2 from J, leaving 8 bases between them. Germline lookup yields CDR1 MNHEY and CDR2 SMNVEV (reference sequence). CDR3 length equals 14 residues. The CDR3 coding sequence is TGTGCCAGCAGTTGGACAGAAAACACCGGGGAGCTGTTTTTT. As protein: CASSWTENTGELFF.

The rearrangement uses TRBV11-2 and TRBJ1-1, with 7 bases matching TRBD1. The germline CDR1 and CDR2 sequences are SGHAT and FQNNGV. Trimming cost V 5 bases and J 0 bases; bases outside gene matches: 15. The CDR3 extends over 18 amino acids. CDR3 residues: CASSGPGRDSFMNTEAFF. In DNA form, the CDR3 reads TGTGCCAGCAGCGGACCCGGTCGGGACAGCTTCATGAACACTGAAGCTTTCTTT.

The chain carries TRBV2 and TRBJ1-4; D not resolved. Germline V gene sequence: CDR1 SNHLY, CDR2 FYNNEI. The CDR3 totals 13 residues. Trimming removed 6 bases at V and 0 bases at J, with 5 bases between. This CDR3 is CASRVATNEKLFF. Here the CDR3 DNA reads TGTGCCAGCAGAGTGGCAACTAATGAAAAACTGTTTTTT.

The chain has TRBV27 and TRBJ2-7; either TRBD1 or TRBD2 may fit D (5 bases each). The V and J ends lost 2 bases and 7 bases respectively, with 12 bases between them. The CDR3 has 13 residues. From germline, CDR1 is MNHEY and CDR2 SMNVEV (reference sequence). The CDR3 spells CASSLRGPSEQYF. CDR3 in DNA: TGTGCCAGCAGTTTACGGGGACCTTCGGAGCAGTACTTC.

The rearrangement uses TRBV5-4 and TRBJ2-2; D perhaps matches TRBD2 (5 bases). The CDR3 runs to 14 residues. CDR1 and CDR2 from the germline V gene are SGHNT and YYREEE (reference sequence). Deletions cut 5 bases from V and 1 base from J, with 9 bases between. CDR3 DNA: TGTGCCAGCAGATCCGGGGTGAACACCGGGGAGCTGTTTTTT. It is translated as CASRSGVNTGELFF.

The chain uses TRBV7-9 and TRBJ1-4, with 7 bases aligning to TRBD1. Germline CDR1 and CDR2: SEHNR and FQNEAQ (reference sequence). V trimming: 6 bases; J trimming: 8 bases; junction bases outside the gene matches: 6. This CDR3 contains 13 residues. CDR3 in DNA: TGTGCCAGCAGTTCCGGGACAGAGGAAAAACTGTTTTTT. This sequence encodes CASSSGTEEKLFF.

V and J are TRBV30 and TRBJ1-6, with TRBD1 as a possible D gene (6 bases). The CDR3 runs 13 residues. Germline V gene sequence: CDR1 GTSNPN, CDR2 SVGIG (reference sequence). Trimming pared 3 bases from V and 3 bases from J, leaving 6 bases between. The CDR3 nucleotides read TGTGCCTGGAGGGACAGCTATAATTCACCCCTCCACTTT. Residues: CAWRDSYNSPLHF.

The V gene is TRBV4-1, the J gene TRBJ1-1; no definite D call. There are 14 residues in the CDR3. The ends were cut back, 3 bases at V and 1 base at J, with 9 bases in the middle. Germline CDR1 reads MGHRA; CDR2 reads YSYEKL. The CDR3 spells CASSQWESNTEAFF. CDR3 coding DNA: TGCGCCAGCAGCCAGTGGGAATCGAACACTGAAGCTTTCTTT.

The chain joins TRBV27 to TRBJ2-1; D unresolved. CDR3 length equals 13 residues. The germline V gene has CDR1 MNHEY and CDR2 SMNVEV (reference sequence). V was trimmed by 5 bases and J by 4 bases, leaving 9 bases between them. The CDR3 bases are TGTGCCAGCAGTCCTAATCCTTACAATGAGCAGTTCTTC. This sequence encodes CASSPNPYNEQFF.

V is TRBV5-5 and J is TRBJ1-2; TRBD1 is a possible D gene (5 bases). The CDR3 covers 15 residues. Germline CDR1 reads SGHKS; CDR2 reads YYEKEE (reference sequence). Trimming pared 3 bases from V and 4 bases from J, leaving 16 bases between. The CDR3, as DNA: TGTGCCAGCAGCTCTCATGTGGGGGAGGGCTATGGCTACACCTTC. Protein sequence: CASSSHVGEGYGYTF.

The count of this clone is one. CDR3 in amino acids: CASSFKQGARGYTF. Written as DNA, the CDR3 is TGTGCCAGCAGTTTCAAACAGGGGGCGCGTGGCTACACCTTC. The V gene is TRBV27, the J gene TRBJ1-2; 9 nucleotides line up with TRBD1. V was clipped by 3 bases and J by 7 bases; unmatched bases: 6. Germline V gives CDR1 MNHEY, CDR2 SMNVEV (reference sequence). The CDR3 covers 14 residues.